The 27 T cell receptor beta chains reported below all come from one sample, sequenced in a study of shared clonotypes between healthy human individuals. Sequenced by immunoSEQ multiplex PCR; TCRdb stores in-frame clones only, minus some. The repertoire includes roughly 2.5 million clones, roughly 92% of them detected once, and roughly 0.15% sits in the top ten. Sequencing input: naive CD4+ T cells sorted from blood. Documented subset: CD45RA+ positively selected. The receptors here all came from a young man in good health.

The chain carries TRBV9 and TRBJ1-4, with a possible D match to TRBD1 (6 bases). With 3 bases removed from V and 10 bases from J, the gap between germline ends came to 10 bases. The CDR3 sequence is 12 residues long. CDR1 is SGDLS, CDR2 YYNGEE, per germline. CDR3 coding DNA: TGTGCCAGCAGCGCACAGGGTAGAAAACTGTTTTTT. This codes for CASSAQGRKLFF.

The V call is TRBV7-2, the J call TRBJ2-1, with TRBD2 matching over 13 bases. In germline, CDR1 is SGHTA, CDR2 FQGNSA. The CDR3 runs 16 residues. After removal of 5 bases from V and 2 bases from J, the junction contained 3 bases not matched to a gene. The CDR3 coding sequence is TGTGCCAGCAGCGGACTAGCGGGAGTCCCCTACAATGAGCAGTTCTTC. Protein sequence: CASSGLAGVPYNEQFF.

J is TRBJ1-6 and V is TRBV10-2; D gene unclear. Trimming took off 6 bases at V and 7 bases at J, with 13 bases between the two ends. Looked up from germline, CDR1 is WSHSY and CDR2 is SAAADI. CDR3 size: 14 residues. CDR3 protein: CASRSEGANSPLHF. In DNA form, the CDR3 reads TGCGCCAGCAGGAGCGAGGGTGCCAATTCACCCCTCCACTTT.

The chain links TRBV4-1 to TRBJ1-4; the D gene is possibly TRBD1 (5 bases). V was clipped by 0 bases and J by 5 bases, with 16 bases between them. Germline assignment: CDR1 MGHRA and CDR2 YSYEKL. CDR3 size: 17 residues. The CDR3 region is CASSQDGTPKANEKLFF. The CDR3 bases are TGCGCCAGCAGCCAAGATGGGACCCCGAAAGCGAATGAAAAACTGTTTTTT.

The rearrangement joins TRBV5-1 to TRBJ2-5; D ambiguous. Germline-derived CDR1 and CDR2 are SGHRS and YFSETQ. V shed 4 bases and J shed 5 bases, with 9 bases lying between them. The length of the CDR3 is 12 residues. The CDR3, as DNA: TGCGCCAGCAGCGATACCTGGGAGACCCAGTACTTC. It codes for CASSDTWETQYF.

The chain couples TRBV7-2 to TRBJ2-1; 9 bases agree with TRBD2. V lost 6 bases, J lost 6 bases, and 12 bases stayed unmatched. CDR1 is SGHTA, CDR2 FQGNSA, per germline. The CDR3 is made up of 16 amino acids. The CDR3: CASRLPGASGANEQFF. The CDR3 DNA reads TGTGCCAGCAGACTACCTGGGGCTAGCGGGGCCAATGAGCAGTTCTTC.

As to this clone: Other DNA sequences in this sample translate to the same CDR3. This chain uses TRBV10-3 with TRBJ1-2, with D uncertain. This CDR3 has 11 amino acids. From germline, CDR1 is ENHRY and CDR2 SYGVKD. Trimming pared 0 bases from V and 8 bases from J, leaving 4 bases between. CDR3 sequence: CAISESRGYTF. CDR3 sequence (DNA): TGTGCCATCAGTGAGTCGCGAGGCTACACCTTC.

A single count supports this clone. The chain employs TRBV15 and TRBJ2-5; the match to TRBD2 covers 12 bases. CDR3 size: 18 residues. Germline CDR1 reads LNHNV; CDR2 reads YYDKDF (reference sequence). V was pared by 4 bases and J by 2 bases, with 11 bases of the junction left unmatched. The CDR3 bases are TGTGCCACCAGCAAATCCTCCGTGACTAGCGGGGGACAAGAGACCCAGTACTTC. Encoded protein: CATSKSSVTSGGQETQYF.

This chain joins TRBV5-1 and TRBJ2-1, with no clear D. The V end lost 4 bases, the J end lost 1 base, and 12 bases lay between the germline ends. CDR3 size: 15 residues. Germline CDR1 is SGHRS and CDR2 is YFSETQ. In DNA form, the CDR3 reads TGCGCCAGCAGCCCCGCCCCGAGGTCCTACAATGAGCAGTTCTTC. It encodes CASSPAPRSYNEQFF.

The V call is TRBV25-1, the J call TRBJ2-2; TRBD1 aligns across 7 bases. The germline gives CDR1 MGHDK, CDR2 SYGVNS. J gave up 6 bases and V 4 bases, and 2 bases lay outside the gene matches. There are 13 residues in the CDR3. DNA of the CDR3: TGTGCCAGCAGTGTTACAGGGGCCGGGGAGCTGTTTTTT. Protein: CASSVTGAGELFF.

Here the CDR3 DNA reads TGTGCCAGTAGTACCCGGGGAGGGGGTCCCTACGAGCAGTACTTC. Protein: CASSTRGGGPYEQYF. The chain is built from TRBV19 and TRBJ2-7, with D possibly being TRBD2 (7 bases). Germline CDR1 is LNHDA and CDR2 is SQIVND (reference sequence). This CDR3 comprises 15 residues. V was shortened by 4 bases and J by 2 bases, with 15 bases between the two germline ends.

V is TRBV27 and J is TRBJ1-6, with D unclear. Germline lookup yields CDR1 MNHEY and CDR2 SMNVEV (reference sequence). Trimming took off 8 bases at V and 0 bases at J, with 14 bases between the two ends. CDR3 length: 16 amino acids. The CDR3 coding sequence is TGTGCCAGCCTAGGGCGGGGAGGCTCCTATAATTCACCCCTCCACTTT. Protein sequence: CASLGRGGSYNSPLHF.

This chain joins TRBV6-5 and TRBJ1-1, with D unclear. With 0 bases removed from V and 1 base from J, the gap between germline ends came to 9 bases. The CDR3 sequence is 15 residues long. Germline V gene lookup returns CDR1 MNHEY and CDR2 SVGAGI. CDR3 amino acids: CASSYSTPANTEAFF. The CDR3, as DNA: TGTGCCAGCAGTTACTCGACCCCAGCGAACACTGAAGCTTTCTTT.

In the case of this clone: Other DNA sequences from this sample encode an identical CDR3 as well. CDR3 DNA sequence: TGTGCCAGTAGTATAGGGCCAGGGTACGAGCAGTACTTC. It specifies CASSIGPGYEQYF. This chain connects TRBV19 to TRBJ2-7, with a weak D call TRBD1 (5 bases). The CDR3 totals 13 residues. Trimming shortened V by 1 base and J by 4 bases, and 8 bases separated the two germline ends. CDR1 is LNHDA and CDR2 is SQIVND in the germline V gene (reference sequence).

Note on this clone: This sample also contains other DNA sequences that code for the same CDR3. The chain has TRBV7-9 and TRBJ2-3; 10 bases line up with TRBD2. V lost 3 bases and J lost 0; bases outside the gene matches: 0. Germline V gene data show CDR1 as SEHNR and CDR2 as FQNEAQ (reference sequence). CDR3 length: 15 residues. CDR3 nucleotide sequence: TGTGCCAGCAGCTTGGGACTAGCGAGCACAGATACGCAGTATTTT. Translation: CASSLGLASTDTQYF.

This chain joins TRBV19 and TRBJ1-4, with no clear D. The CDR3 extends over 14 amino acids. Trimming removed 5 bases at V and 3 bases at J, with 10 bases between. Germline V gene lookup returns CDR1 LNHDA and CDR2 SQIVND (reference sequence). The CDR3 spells CASSLGQPNEKLFF. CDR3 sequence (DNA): TGTGCCAGTAGTCTCGGTCAGCCTAATGAAAAACTGTTTTTT.

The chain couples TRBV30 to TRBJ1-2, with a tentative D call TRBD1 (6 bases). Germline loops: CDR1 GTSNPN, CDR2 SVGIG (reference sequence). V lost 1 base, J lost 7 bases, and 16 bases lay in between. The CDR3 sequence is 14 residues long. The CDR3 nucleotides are TGTGCCTGGAGTGGGACAGAAAGTTTCGTTGGCTACACCTTC. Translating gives CAWSGTESFVGYTF.

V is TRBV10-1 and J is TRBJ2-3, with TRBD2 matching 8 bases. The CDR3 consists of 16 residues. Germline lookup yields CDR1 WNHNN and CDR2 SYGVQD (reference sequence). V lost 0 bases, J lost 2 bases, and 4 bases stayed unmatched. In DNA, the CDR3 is TGCGCCAGCAGTGAGTCCAAAGCGGGGGCCACAGATACGCAGTATTTT. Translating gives CASSESKAGATDTQYF.

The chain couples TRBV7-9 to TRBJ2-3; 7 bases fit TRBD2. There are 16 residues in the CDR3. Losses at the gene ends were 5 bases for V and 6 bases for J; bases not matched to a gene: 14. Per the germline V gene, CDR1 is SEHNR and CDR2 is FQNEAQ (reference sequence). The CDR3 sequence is CASSGTSVTTRDTQYF. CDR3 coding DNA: TGTGCCAGCAGCGGAACTAGCGTAACTACTAGGGATACGCAGTATTTT.

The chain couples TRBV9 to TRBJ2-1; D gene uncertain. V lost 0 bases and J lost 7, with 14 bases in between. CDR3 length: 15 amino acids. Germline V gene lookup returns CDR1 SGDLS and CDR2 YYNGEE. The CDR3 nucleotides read TGTGCCAGCAGCGTAGACCCCCTTAGCTCGAATGAGCAGTTCTTC. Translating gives CASSVDPLSSNEQFF. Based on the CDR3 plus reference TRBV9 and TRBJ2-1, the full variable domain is DSGVTQTPKHLITATGQRVTLRCSPRSGDLSVYWYQQSLDQGLQFLIQYYNGEERAKGNILERFSAQQFPDLHSELNLSSLELGDSALYFCASSVDPLSSNEQFFGPGTRLTVL.

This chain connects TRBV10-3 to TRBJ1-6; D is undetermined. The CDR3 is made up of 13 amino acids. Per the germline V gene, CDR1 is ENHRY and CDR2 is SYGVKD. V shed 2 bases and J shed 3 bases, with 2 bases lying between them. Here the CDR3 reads CAISEDYNSPLHF. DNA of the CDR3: TGTGCCATCAGTGAGGACTATAATTCACCCCTCCACTTT.

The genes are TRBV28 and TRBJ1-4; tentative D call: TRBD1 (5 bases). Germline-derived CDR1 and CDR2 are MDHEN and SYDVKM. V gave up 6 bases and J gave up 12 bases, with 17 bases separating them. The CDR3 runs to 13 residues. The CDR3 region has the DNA TGTGCCAGCAGAACGGGACTGCCCACCGAACTGTTTTTT. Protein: CASRTGLPTELFF.

The CDR3 reads CASSLVQVNRGNEQFF. In DNA form, the CDR3 reads TGTGCCAGCAGCTTAGTGCAAGTAAACAGGGGTAATGAGCAGTTCTTC. The chain recombines TRBV7-9 with TRBJ2-1; 7 bases are a match to TRBD1. V lost 1 base and J lost 7; bases outside the gene matches: 10. Germline V gene lookup returns CDR1 SEHNR and CDR2 FQNEAQ (reference sequence). The CDR3 spans 16 residues.

The CDR3 DNA reads TGCGCCAGCAGCCACTCGGGGAACTCCTATAATTCACCCCTCCACTTT. Protein: CASSHSGNSYNSPLHF. The chain is built from TRBV4-1 and TRBJ1-6; D unclear. The CDR3 consists of 16 residues. Germline CDR1 reads MGHRA; CDR2 reads YSYEKL. Trimming shortened V by 3 bases and J by 0 bases, and 9 bases separated the two germline ends.

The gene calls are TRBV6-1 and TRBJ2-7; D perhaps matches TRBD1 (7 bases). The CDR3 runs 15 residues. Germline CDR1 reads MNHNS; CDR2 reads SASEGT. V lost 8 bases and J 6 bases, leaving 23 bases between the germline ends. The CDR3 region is CASRQGGADFGEQYF. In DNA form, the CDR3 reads TGTGCCAGCCGCCAGGGGGGCGCTGATTTCGGCGAGCAGTACTTC.

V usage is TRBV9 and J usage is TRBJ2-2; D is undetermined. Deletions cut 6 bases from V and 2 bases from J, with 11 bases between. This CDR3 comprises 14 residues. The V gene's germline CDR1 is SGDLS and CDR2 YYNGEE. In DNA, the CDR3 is TGTGCCAGCAAGCGAGAAATCAACACCGGGGAGCTGTTTTTT. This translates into CASKREINTGELFF.

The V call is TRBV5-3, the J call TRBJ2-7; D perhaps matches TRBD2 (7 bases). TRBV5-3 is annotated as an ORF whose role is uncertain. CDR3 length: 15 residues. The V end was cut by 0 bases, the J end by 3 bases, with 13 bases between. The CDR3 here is CARSLDGGRLYEQYF. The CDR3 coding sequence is TGTGCCAGAAGCTTGGACGGGGGGCGCCTCTACGAGCAGTACTTC.